This T cell receptor (beta chain) was identified during a study of T cell changes during pregnancy in multiple sclerosis. Assay used: immunoSEQ multiplex PCR; TCRdb lists only in-frame clones, some missing. The sample records about 40,000 clones, around 94% being singletons. The CDR3 has 13 residues. CDR1 is SGHTA, CDR2 FQGTGA, per germline. The J segment lost 3 bases and the V segment lost 3 bases, leaving 1 base of the junction unmatched. This chain connects TRBV7-3 to TRBJ2-5, with 7 positions matching TRBD2. This material consisted of peripheral blood, taken in the third trimester of pregnancy. This receptor was identified in a female donor with multiple sclerosis, enrolled in a pregnancy study. CDR3 nucleotide sequence: TGTGCCAGCAGCTTGCTAGCGGAAGAGACCCAGTACTTC. It translates to CASSLLAEETQYF.